This T cell receptor beta chain is from a study of shared clonotypes between healthy human individuals. Study-level results: Unshared clonotypes carried lower generation probabilities than those common to all four donors. Only a few donors were included, so the genetic and exposure-history diversity represented was limited.

V dropped 0 bases and J dropped 5 bases, with 7 bases sitting between them. The germline V gene encodes CDR1 GTSNPN and CDR2 SVGIG (reference sequence). This CDR3 is 13 amino acids long. At the deep level, the assay was run. Profiling relied on immunoSEQ multiplex PCR, and the TCRdb table lists in-frame clones only, not all of them. In the table there are 1.5 million to 2.5 million clones, about 95% of which are singletons. Only CD45RO-negative cells positively selected for CCR7 counted as naive CD8 cells, so terminally differentiated effector memory CD45RA+ cells were excluded. The donor population consisted of healthy HIV-negative adults with no recent acute infections or vaccinations. Concerning this clone: The antigen is not known.

V usage is TRBV30 and J usage is TRBJ2-2; D gene uncertain. Sequenced: naive CD8+ T cells sorted from blood. The receptor was derived from a man between 18 and 29 years old in good health. The CDR3 loop is CAWSVAGTGELFF. The CDR3 DNA follows: TGTGCCTGGAGTGTAGCAGGTACCGGGGAGCTGTTTTTT.